A selection of T cell receptor beta chains follows, all from one sample in a study of blood T cell repertoires in COVID-19. Using immunoSEQ multiplex PCR, the repertoire was profiled, and TCRdb retains in-frame clones only, with some absent. The top ten clones hold under 1.5% of a sample with roughly 74,000 clones, roughly 91% of them seen once. The material sequenced was PBMCs or T cells enriched from blood (not recorded which). The receptors shown here come from a woman between 45 and 60 years old with acute COVID-19. Both conserved end residues are part of each CDR3. D genes are given only for firm matches. Only some rows state a clone size, as once, few, many or a class for expanded clones.

len,abundance,v_gene,j_gene,d_gene,CDR3aa,CDR3nt
14,-,TRBV7-9,TRBJ1-1,-,CASSLGQENTEAFF,TGTGCCAGCAGCTTAGGCCAGGAGAACACTGAAGCTTTCTTT
11,-,TRBV20-1,TRBJ1-1,-,CSGDMNTEAFF,TGCAGTGGGGACATGAACACTGAAGCTTTCTTT
14,-,TRBV7-2,TRBJ2-1,-,CASSLALVGGEQFF,TGTGCCAGCAGCTTAGCCCTAGTCGGTGGTGAGCAGTTCTTC
17,-,TRBV4-1,TRBJ2-1,TRBD1,CASSQDAWDRSYNEQFF,TGCGCCAGCAGCCAAGATGCCTGGGACAGATCGTACAATGAGCAGTTCTTC
17,-,TRBV25-1,TRBJ2-1,TRBD2,CASSKLAGGRSYNEQFF,TGTGCCAGCAGTAAACTAGCGGGAGGGCGTTCTTACAATGAGCAGTTCTTC
11,once,TRBV6-1,TRBJ1-1,-,CASSEFGEAFF,TGTGCCAGCAGTGAATTCGGGGAAGCTTTCTTT
15,-,TRBV28,TRBJ1-4,-,CASRRTQGQGEKLFF,TGTGCCAGTAGACGGACACAGGGTCAAGGGGAAAAACTGTTTTTT
14,-,TRBV28,TRBJ1-2,-,CASSAGGYHYGYTF,TGTGCCAGCAGCGCGGGGGGTTATCACTATGGCTACACCTTC
17,-,TRBV4-2,TRBJ2-5,TRBD2,CASSQAGLAGNQETQYF,TGTGCCAGCAGCCAAGCAGGACTAGCGGGAAACCAAGAGACCCAGTACTTC
15,-,TRBV5-4,TRBJ2-5,TRBD2,CASSLVLAGQETQYF,TGTGCCAGCAGCTTGGTCCTAGCGGGGCAAGAGACCCAGTACTTC
14,few,TRBV30,TRBJ1-5,-,CAWSAVNSNQPQHF,TGTGCCTGGAGCGCGGTGAATAGCAATCAGCCCCAGCATTTT
14,-,TRBV10-3,TRBJ2-5,-,CAISDRRTQETQYF,TGTGCCATCAGTGATCGGCGGACACAAGAGACCCAGTACTTC
11,-,TRBV28,TRBJ2-7,TRBD2,CASSSSGRALF,TGTGCCAGCAGTTCCAGCGGGAGGGCCCTATTC
15,-,TRBV10-2,TRBJ1-1,-,CATQGRGIRNTEAFF,TGCGCCACCCAGGGAAGGGGGATACGGAACACTGAAGCTTTCTTT
15,-,TRBV18,TRBJ1-3,-,CASSPRQGSGNTIYF,TGTGCCAGCTCACCAAGGCAGGGGAGCGGAAACACCATATATTTT
17,few,TRBV5-1,TRBJ2-7,TRBD2,CASSPGGQGEWSYEQYF,TGCGCCAGCAGCCCGGGGGGGCAGGGAGAGTGGTCCTACGAGCAGTACTTC
15,-,TRBV30,TRBJ1-5,-,CAWSSTGLSNQPQHF,TGTGCCTGGAGTTCTACAGGGCTTAGCAATCAGCCCCAGCATTTT
13,-,TRBV29-1,TRBJ1-1,-,CSVLLVRNTEAFF,TGCAGCGTTCTTCTGGTCAGGAACACTGAAGCTTTCTTT
13,-,TRBV6-5,TRBJ1-1,-,CASSYRQGPEAFF,TGTGCCAGCAGTTATCGCCAGGGTCCTGAAGCTTTCTTT
16,-,TRBV5-6,TRBJ2-3,TRBD2,CASSLGGTSGIDTQYF,TGTGCCAGCAGCTTGGGCGGGACTAGCGGGATAGATACGCAGTATTTT
15,-,TRBV7-3,TRBJ1-1,TRBD1,CASSLIPILTGEAFF,TGTGCCAGCAGCTTAATACCCATCTTGACAGGGGAAGCTTTCTTT
13,-,TRBV29-1,TRBJ2-7,-,CSTGGGSSYEQYF,TGCAGCACGGGCGGAGGGAGCTCCTACGAGCAGTACTTC
11,-,TRBV6-2/TRBV6-3,TRBJ2-7,-,CASSLHEEQYF,TGTGCCAGCAGCTTACATGAAGAGCAGTACTTC
12,-,TRBV28,TRBJ1-5,-,CAITGSNQPQHF,TGTGCCATCACAGGAAGCAATCAGCCCCAGCATTTT
12,-,TRBV3-1/TRBV3-2,TRBJ1-6,-,CASSSNNSPLHF,TGTGCCAGCAGTTCAAATAATTCACCCCTCCACTTT
17,-,TRBV25-1,TRBJ2-7,TRBD2,CASSEYGTSGREYEQYF,TGTGCCAGCAGTGAATATGGAACTAGCGGGAGGGAATACGAGCAGTACTTC
13,-,TRBV9,TRBJ2-1,-,CASSVVPELEQFF,TGTGCCAGCAGCGTAGTCCCGGAGTTGGAGCAGTTCTTC
15,once,TRBV27,TRBJ2-1,TRBD2,CASSLGRDYYNEQFF,TGTGCCAGCAGTTTAGGTCGGGACTATTACAATGAGCAGTTCTTC
12,-,TRBV2,TRBJ1-2,-,CASSEEEWGYTF,TGTGCCAGCAGTGAGGAGGAGTGGGGCTACACCTTC